This TCR beta chain was observed in a study of human T cells and chemical hapten exposure. Whole-study context: Small discrepancies in pooled library volume mainly accounted for the varying TCR yields per sample. General study findings and limits: Among TCRs, those above 1 in 1000 frequency were unaffected by DPC sensitization.

A single record per CDR3 protein comes from TCRdb applying MiXCR to the RACE reads. The sample includes roughly 84,000 distinct CDR3 sequences, 8% to 13% of them seen just once. Of note for this clonotype: Its antigen is not identified.

Described time point: patch test 2, 6 weeks after DPC sensitization. Treatment given: therapeutic diphenylcyclopropenone sensitization with weekly scalp DPC. The CDR3 runs to 15 residues. Trimming removed 6 bases from V and 7 bases from J, with 18 bases in between. The chain links TRBV12-3 or TRBV12-4 to TRBJ2-2; D might be TRBD1 or TRBD2, each matching 6 bases. The receptor was derived from a woman aged 45-65 years with alopecia areata. Some clones in this sample may be carry-over from other donors' samples. The sample here was whole blood, taken in connection with sensitization to the hapten diphenylcyclopropenone (DPC). The CDR3, as DNA: TGTGCCAGCAGACCGCCCGGGGGCTGGGGCGGGGAGCTGTTTTTT. Encoded protein: CASRPPGGWGGELFF.